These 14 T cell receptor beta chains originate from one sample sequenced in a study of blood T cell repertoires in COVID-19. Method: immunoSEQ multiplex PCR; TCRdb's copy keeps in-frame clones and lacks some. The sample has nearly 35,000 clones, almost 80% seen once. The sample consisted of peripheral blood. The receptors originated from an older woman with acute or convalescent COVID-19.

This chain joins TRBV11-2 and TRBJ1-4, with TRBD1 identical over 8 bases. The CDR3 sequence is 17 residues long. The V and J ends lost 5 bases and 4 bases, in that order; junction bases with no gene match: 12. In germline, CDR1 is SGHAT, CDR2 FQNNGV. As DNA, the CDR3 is TGTGCCAGCAGCCCTGGGACAGGCGGTTTGGATAATGAAAAACTGTTTTTT. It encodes CASSPGTGGLDNEKLFF.

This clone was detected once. The chain's CDR3 is CASSPLTDSGNTIYF. CDR3 nucleotides: TGCGCCAGCAGCCCCCTAACCGACTCTGGAAACACCATATATTTT. The chain links TRBV5-1 to TRBJ1-3; the D is unclear. With 4 bases removed from V and 0 bases from J, the gap between germline ends came to 11 bases. CDR3 size: 15 residues. Per germline, CDR1 SGHRS and CDR2 YFSETQ.

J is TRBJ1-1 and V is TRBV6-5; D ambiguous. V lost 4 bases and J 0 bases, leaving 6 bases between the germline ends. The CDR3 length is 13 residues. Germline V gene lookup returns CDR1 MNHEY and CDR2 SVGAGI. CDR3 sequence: CASSSQMNTEAFF. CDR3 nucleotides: TGTGCCAGCAGTTCACAGATGAACACTGAAGCTTTCTTT.

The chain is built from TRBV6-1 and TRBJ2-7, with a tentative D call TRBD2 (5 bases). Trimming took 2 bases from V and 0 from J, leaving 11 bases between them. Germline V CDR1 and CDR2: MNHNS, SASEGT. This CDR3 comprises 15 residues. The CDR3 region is CASSERGISSYEQYF. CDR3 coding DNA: TGTGCCAGCAGTGAAAGAGGGATTAGCTCCTACGAGCAGTACTTC.

The CDR3 sequence: CASSRQGLNEQFF. CDR3 DNA: TGTGCCAGCAGTAGACAGGGCCTGAATGAGCAGTTCTTC. The rearrangement links TRBV2 to TRBJ2-1; the match to TRBD1 covers 7 bases. This CDR3 contains 13 residues. After removal of 5 bases from V and 7 bases from J, the junction contained 5 bases not matched to a gene. CDR1 and CDR2 from the germline V gene are SNHLY and FYNNEI.

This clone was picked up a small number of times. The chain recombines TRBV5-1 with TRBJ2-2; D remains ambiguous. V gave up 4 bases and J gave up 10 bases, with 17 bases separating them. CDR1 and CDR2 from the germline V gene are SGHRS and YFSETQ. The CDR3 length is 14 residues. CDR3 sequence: CASSPLETVPELFF. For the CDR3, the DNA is TGCGCCAGCAGCCCTCTAGAGACCGTTCCGGAGCTGTTTTTT.

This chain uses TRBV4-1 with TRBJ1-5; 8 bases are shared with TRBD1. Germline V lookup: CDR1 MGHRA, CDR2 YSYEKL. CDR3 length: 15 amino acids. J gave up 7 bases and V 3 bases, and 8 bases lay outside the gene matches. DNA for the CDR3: TGCGCCAGCAGCCACCTAGACAGGGGAGAACAGCCCCAGCATTTT. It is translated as CASSHLDRGEQPQHF.

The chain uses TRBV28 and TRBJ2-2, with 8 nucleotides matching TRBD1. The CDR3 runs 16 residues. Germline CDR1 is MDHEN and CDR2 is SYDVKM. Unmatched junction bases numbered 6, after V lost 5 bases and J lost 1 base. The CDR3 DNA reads TGTGCCAGCAGTGGGGGCAGGGGGCAGAACACCGGGGAGCTGTTTTTT. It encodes CASSGGRGQNTGELFF. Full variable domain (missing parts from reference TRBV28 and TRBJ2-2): DVKVTQSSRYLVKRTGEKVFLECVQDMDHENMFWYRQDPGLGLRLIYFSYDVKMKEKGDIPEGYSVSREKKERFSLILESASTNQTSMYLCASSGGRGQNTGELFFGEGSRLTVL.

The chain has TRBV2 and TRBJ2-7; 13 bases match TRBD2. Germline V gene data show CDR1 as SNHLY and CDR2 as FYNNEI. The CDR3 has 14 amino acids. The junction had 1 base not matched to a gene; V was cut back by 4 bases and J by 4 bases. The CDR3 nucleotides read TGTGCCAGCAGTGGACTAGCGGGGGGTTACGAGCAGTACTTC. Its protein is CASSGLAGGYEQYF.

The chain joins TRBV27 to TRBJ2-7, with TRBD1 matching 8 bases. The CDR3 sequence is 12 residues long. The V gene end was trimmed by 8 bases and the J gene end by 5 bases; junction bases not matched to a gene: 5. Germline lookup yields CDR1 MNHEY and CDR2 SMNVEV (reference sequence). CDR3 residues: CASQTGAHEQYF. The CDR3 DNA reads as TGTGCCAGCCAGACAGGGGCCCACGAGCAGTACTTC.

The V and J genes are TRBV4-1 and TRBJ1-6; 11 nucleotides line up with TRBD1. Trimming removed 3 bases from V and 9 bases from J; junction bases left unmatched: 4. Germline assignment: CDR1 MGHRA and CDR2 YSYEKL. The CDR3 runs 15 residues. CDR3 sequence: CASSHQGQGGSPLHF. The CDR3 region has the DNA TGCGCCAGCAGCCACCAGGGACAGGGGGGTTCACCCCTCCACTTT.

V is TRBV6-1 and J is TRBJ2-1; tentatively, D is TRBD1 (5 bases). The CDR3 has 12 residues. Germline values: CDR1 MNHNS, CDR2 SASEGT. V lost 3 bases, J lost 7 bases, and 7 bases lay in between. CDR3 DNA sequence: TGTGCCAGCAGTGACAGGGAAAATGAGCAGTTCTTC. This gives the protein CASSDRENEQFF.

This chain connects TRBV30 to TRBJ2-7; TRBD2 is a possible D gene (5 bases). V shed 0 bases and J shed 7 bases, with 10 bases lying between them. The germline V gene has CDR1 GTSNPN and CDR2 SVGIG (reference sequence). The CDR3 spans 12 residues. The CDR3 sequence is CAWSVVAREQYF. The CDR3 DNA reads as TGTGCCTGGAGTGTAGTAGCGCGAGAGCAGTACTTC.

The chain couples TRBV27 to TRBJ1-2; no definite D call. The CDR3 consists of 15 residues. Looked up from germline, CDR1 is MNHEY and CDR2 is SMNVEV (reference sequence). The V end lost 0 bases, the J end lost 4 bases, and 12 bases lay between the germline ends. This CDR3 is CASSLSVGDSYGYTF. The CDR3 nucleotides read TGTGCCAGCAGTTTATCGGTCGGGGATAGCTATGGCTACACCTTC.